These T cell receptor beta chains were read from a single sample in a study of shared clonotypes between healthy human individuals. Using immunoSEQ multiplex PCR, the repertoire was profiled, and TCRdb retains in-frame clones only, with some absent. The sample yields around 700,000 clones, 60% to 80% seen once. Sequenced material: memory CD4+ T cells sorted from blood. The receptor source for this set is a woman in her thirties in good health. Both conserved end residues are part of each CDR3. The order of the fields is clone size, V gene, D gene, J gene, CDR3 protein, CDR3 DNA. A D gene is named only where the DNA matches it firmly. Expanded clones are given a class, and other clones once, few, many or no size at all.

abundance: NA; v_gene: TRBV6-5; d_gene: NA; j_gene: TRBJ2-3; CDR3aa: CASSALTGGTDTQYF; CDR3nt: TGTGCCAGCAGTGCCTTGACAGGCGGCACAGATACGCAGTATTTT
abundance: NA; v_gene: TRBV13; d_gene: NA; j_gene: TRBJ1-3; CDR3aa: CASSFGRTLSGNTIYF; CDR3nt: TGTGCCAGCAGCTTCGGTAGGACTCTTTCTGGAAACACCATATATTTT
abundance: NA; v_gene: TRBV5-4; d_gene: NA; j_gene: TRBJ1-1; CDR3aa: CASSSDAEAFF; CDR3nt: TGTGCCAGCAGCTCGGACGCTGAAGCTTTCTTT
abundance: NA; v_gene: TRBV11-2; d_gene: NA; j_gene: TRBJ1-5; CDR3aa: CASSLEGDQPQHF; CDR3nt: TGTGCCAGCAGCTTAGAGGGGGATCAGCCCCAGCATTTT
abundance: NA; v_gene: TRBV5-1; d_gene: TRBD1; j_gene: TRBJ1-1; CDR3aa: CASSLVRGQNTEAFF; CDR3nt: TGCGCCAGCAGCTTGGTCAGGGGGCAAAACACTGAAGCTTTCTTT
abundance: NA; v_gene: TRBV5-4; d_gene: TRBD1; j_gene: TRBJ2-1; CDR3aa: CASSWDRQGSYNEQFF; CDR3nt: TGTGCCAGCAGCTGGGACAGACAGGGTTCCTACAATGAGCAGTTCTTC
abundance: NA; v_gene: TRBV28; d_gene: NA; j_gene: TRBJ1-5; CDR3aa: CASIAHSSNQPQHF; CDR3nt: TGTGCCAGCATCGCGCACAGTAGCAATCAGCCCCAGCATTTT
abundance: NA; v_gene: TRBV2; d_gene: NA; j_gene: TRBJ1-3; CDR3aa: CASSPGTDGNTIYF; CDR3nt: TGTGCCAGCAGTCCCGGGACGGATGGAAACACCATATATTTT
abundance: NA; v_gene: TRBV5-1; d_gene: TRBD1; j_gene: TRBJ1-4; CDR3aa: CASKQGAREKLFF; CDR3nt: TGCGCCAGCAAACAGGGGGCTAGAGAAAAACTGTTTTTT
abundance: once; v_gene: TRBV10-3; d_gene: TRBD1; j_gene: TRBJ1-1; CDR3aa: CAISDPGTGAAEAFF; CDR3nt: TGTGCCATCAGTGATCCCGGGACAGGGGCAGCTGAAGCTTTCTTT
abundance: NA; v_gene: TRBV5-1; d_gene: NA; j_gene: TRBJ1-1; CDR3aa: CASSAQGITEAFF; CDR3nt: TGCGCCAGCAGCGCACAGGGTATCACTGAAGCTTTCTTT
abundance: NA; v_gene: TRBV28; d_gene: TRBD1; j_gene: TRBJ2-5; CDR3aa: CATGDSQETQYF; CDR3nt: TGTGCCACAGGGGACAGCCAAGAGACCCAGTACTTC
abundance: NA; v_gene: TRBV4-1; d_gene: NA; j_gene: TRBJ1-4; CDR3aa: CASSLLLGSNEKLFF; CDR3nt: TGCGCCAGCAGTCTTCTCCTAGGGAGTAATGAAAAACTGTTTTTT
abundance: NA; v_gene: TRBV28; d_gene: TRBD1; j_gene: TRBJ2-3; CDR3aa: CASSSWTGGADTQYF; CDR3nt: TGTGCCAGCAGTTCATGGACAGGGGGGGCTGATACGCAGTATTTT
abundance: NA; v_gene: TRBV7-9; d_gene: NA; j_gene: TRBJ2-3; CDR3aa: CASSPREGRTDTQYF; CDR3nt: TGTGCCAGCAGCCCCCGTGAGGGGCGGACAGATACGCAGTATTTT
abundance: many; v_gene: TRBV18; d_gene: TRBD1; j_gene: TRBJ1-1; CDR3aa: CASSPSRDRVAEAFF; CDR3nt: TGTGCCAGCTCACCAAGTCGGGACAGGGTCGCTGAAGCTTTCTTT
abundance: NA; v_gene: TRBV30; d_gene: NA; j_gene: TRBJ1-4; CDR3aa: CAWSLKDAKSEKLFF; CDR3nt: TGTGCCTGGAGTCTGAAGGACGCGAAGAGCGAAAAACTGTTTTTT
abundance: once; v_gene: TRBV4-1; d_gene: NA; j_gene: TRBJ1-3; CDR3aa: CASSLNRVILSGNTIYF; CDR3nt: TGCGCCAGCAGCCTTAATAGGGTGATCCTCTCTGGAAACACCATATATTTT
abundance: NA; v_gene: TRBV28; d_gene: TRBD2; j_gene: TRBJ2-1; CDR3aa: CASRTGGAVAYNEQFF; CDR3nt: TGTGCCAGCAGGACGGGGGGGGCGGTCGCCTACAATGAGCAGTTCTTC
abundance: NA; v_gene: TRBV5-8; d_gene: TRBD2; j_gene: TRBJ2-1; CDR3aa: CASSTSGRTYNEQFF; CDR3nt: TGTGCCAGCAGCACAAGCGGGAGAACCTACAATGAGCAGTTCTTC
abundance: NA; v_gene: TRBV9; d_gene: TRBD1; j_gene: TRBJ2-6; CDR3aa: CASSARTGSGANVLTF; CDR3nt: TGTGCCAGCAGCGCCCGGACAGGGTCTGGGGCCAACGTCCTGACTTTC
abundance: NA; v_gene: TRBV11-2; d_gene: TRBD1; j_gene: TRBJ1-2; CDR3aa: CASSEAGGRNYGYTF; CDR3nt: TGTGCCAGCAGCGAGGCAGGGGGCCGGAACTATGGCTACACCTTC
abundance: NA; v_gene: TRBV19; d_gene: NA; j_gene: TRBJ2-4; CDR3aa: CASSIFGRGHAKNIQYF; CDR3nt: TGTGCCAGTAGTATATTTGGACGGGGACACGCCAAAAACATTCAGTACTTC
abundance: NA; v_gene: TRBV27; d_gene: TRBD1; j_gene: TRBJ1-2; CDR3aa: CASAPGQGYYGYTF; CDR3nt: TGTGCCAGCGCACCGGGACAGGGCTACTATGGCTACACCTTC
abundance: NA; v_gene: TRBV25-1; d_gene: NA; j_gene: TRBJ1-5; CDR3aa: CASSEGVGRPQHF; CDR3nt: TGTGCCAGCAGTGAGGGAGTTGGGCGGCCCCAGCATTTT
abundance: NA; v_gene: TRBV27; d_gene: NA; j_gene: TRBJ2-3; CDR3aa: CASSFVHTDTQYF; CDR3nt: TGTGCCAGCAGTTTTGTCCACACAGATACGCAGTATTTT
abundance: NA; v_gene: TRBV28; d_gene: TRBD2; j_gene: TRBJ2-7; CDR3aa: CASSTGTSGRLSEQYF; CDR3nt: TGTGCCAGCAGTACCGGGACTAGCGGGAGGTTGTCCGAGCAGTACTTC
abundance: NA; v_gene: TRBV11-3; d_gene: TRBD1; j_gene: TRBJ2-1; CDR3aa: CASSSQQGRQFF; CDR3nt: TGTGCCAGCAGCTCACAACAGGGGCGGCAGTTCTTC
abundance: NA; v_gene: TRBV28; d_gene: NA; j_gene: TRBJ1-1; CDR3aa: CAGESGAGANTEAFF; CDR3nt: TGTGCCGGGGAAAGCGGAGCCGGGGCGAACACTGAAGCTTTCTTT
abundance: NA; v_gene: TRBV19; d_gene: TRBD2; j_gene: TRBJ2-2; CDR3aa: CASSIEPGLAGPGELFF; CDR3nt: TGTGCCAGTAGTATAGAACCGGGACTAGCGGGACCCGGGGAGCTGTTTTTT
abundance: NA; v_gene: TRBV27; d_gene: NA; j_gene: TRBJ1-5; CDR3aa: CASCPRGPTLSNQPQHF; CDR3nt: TGTGCCAGCTGCCCCCGAGGGCCCACCCTCAGCAATCAGCCCCAGCATTTT
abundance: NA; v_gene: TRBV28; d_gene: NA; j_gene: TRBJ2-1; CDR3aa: CASSSRDGVSNEQFF; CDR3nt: TGTGCCAGCAGTTCCCGGGACGGAGTATCCAATGAGCAGTTCTTC
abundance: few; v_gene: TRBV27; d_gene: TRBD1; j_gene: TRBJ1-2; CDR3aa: CASSRGTGAHYGYTF; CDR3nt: TGTGCCAGCAGCCGGGGGACAGGGGCCCACTATGGCTACACCTTC
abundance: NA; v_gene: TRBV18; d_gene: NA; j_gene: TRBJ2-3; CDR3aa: CASSQIPISPTSTDTQYF; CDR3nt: TGTGCCAGCTCACAAATCCCGATCTCACCGACTAGCACAGATACGCAGTATTTT
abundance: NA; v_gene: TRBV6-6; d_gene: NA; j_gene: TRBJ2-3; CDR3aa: CASSYSGGSTDTQYF; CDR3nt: TGTGCCAGCAGTTACTCGGGCGGGAGCACAGATACGCAGTATTTT
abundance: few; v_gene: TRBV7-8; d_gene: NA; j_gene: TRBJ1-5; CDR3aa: CASSLRELGQPQHF; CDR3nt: TGTGCCAGCAGCTTAAGAGAGCTCGGTCAGCCCCAGCATTTT
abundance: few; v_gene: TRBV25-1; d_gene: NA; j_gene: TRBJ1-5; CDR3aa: CASSEGGRPYSNQPQHF; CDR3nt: TGTGCCAGCAGTGAAGGCGGCAGGCCGTATAGCAATCAGCCCCAGCATTTT
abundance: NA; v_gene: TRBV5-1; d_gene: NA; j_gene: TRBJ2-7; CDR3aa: CASSPRGGLEQYF; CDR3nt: TGCGCCAGCAGCCCGAGGGGAGGACTCGAGCAGTACTTC
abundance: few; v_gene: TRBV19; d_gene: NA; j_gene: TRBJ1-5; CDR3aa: CASSGVNNQPQHF; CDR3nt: TGTGCCAGTAGTGGGGTCAACAATCAGCCCCAGCATTTT
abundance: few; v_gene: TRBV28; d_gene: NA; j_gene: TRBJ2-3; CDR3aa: CASSPVGDPSTDTQYF; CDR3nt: TGTGCCAGCAGTCCAGTGGGGGATCCTAGCACAGATACGCAGTATTTT
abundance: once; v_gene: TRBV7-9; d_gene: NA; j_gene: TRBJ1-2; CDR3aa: CALRVEKYGYTF; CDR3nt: TGTGCCCTCAGGGTTGAAAAGTATGGCTACACCTTC
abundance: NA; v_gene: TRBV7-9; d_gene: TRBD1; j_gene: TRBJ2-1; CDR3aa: CASSPPTGGMYNEQFF; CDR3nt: TGTGCCAGCAGCCCACCGACAGGGGGGATGTACAATGAGCAGTTCTTC
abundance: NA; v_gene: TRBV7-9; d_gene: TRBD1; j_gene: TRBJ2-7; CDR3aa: CASSPHKTPVTGQHYEQYF; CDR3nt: TGTGCCAGCAGCCCGCATAAGACCCCCGTGACAGGGCAGCACTACGAGCAGTACTTC
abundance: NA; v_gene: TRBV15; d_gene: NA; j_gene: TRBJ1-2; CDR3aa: CATRRTDQRGGYTF; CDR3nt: TGTGCCACCAGAAGGACCGACCAAAGGGGGGGCTACACCTTC
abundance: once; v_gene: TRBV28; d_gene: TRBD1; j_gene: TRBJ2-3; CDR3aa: CASSLWAAGQGADTQYF; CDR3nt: TGTGCCAGCAGTTTATGGGCCGCGGGACAGGGAGCAGATACGCAGTATTTT
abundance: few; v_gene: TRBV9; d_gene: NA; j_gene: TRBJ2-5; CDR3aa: CASSVEGRETQYF; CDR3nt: TGTGCCAGCAGCGTGGAAGGTAGAGAGACCCAGTACTTC
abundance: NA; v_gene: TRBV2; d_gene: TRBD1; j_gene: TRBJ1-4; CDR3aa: CASSDPTGANEKLFF; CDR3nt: TGTGCCAGCAGTGATCCGACAGGGGCTAATGAAAAACTGTTTTTT
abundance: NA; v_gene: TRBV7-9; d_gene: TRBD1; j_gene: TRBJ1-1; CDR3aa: CASSLARGGEVKAFF; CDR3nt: TGTGCCAGCAGCTTAGCGAGAGGGGGCGAGGTTAAAGCTTTCTTT
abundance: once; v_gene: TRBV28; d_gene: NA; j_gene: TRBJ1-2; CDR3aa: CASQSSGSNYGYTF; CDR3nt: TGTGCCAGCCAATCGTCGGGTTCAAACTATGGCTACACCTTC
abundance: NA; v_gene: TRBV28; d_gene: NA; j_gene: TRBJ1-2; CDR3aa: CASSFGSGGRHYGYTF; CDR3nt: TGTGCCAGCAGTTTTGGGTCCGGAGGGAGACACTATGGCTACACCTTC
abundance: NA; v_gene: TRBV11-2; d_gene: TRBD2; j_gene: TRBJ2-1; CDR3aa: CASSLVGGLVAGKNNEQFF; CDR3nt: TGTGCCAGCAGCTTAGTGGGGGGGTTAGTAGCGGGTAAGAACAATGAGCAGTTCTTC
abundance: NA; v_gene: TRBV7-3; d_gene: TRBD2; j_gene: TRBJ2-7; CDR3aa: CASSLGAGGGEQYF; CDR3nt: TGTGCCAGCAGCTTAGGAGCGGGAGGTGGAGAGCAGTACTTC
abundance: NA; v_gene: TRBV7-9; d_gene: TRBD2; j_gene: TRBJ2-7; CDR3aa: CASSAVTLAGTYEQYF; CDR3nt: TGTGCCAGCAGCGCAGTTACACTAGCGGGAACCTACGAGCAGTACTTC
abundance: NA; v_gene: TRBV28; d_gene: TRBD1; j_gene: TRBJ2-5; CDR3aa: CASSFPTGQETQYF; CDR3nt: TGTGCCAGCAGTTTCCCGACAGGGCAAGAGACCCAGTACTTC
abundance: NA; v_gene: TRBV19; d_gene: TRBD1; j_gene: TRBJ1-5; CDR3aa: CASKKDSGQGSNQPQHF; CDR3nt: TGTGCCAGTAAAAAGGATTCGGGACAGGGTTCCAATCAGCCCCAGCATTTT
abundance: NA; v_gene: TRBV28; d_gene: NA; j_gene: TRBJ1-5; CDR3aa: CASSLTHRDQPQHF; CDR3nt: TGTGCCAGCAGTTTAACTCACAGGGATCAGCCCCAGCATTTT
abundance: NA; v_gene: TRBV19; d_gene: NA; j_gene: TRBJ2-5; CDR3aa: CASSQTAGAGETQYF; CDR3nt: TGTGCCAGTAGTCAAACGGCGGGGGCGGGGGAGACCCAGTACTTC
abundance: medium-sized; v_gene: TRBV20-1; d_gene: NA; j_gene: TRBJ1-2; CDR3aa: CSASRQVSYTF; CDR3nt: TGCAGTGCCTCAAGACAGGTCTCCTACACCTTC
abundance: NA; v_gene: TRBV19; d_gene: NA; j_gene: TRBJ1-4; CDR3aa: CASSVRSTGQAQEKLFF; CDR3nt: TGTGCCAGTAGTGTTCGATCAACCGGTCAAGCACAGGAAAAACTGTTTTTT